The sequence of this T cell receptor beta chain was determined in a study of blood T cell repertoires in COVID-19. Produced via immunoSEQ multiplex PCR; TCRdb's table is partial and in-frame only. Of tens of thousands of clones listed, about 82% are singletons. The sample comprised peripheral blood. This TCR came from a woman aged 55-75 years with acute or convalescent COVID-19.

The CDR3 sequence: CASSRGAGNQETQYF. The CDR3 coding sequence is TGTGCCAGCAGTCGAGGAGCGGGGAACCAAGAGACCCAGTACTTC. The chain links TRBV3-1 (or the pseudogene TRBV3-2) to TRBJ2-5, with TRBD2 identical over 7 bases. Germline V gene lookup returns CDR1 LGHDT and CDR2 YNNKEL (reference sequence). The CDR3 length is 15 residues. Germline trimming cut 6 bases from V and 0 bases from J; bases unmatched to any gene: 7.